This TCR beta chain was documented in a study of OX40 agonist ivuxolimab in advanced cancers. Regarding the research as a whole: Ivuxolimab, which targeted the costimulatory receptor OX40 (CD134), was an agonistic, fully human IgG2 monoclonal antibody. Intravenous ivuxolimab was administered to patients every 2 weeks at six dose levels: 0.01, 0.1, 0.3, 1.5, 3 and 10 mg/kg. Peripheral TCRbeta sequencing was intended to test whether TCR sequence diversity was altered and clonal T-cell expansion was caused by ivuxolimab. Patients were allowed to have had prior anti-PD-1, anti-PD-L1 or anti-CTLA-4 therapy, and roughly 40% of the dose-escalation patients had previously received checkpoint inhibitors. The dose-escalation cohort was roughly 87% male with a mean age of about 60 years, ranging from roughly 23 to 90. Of the 52 patients in dose escalation, about 20 had hepatocellular carcinoma, some 15 had melanoma, 9 had renal cell carcinoma and 9 had head and neck cancer. The paper covers the monotherapy dose-escalation part of the phase I ivuxolimab trial, which included N ≈ 50 patients. Three dose-escalation patients achieved partial responses, one with hepatocellular carcinoma and two with cutaneous melanoma.

Regarding this clone: No antigen is known for it. Base-call qualities are not available, and no considerably larger clone is one nucleotide away.

To sequence the TCRbeta CDR3 region, genomic DNA was isolated from the sorted cells. TCRbeta CDR3 regions were sequenced using the immunoSEQ Assay. In TCRdb, the immuneACCESS table is reduced to in-frame sequences with V and J assigned. These tables do not hold every clone; where another copy was compared, an unresolved V gene accounts for under half, and the others remain unexplained. The sample profile shows more than 9,000 clones; less than 90% of them were found once. Roughly 13% of the sample goes to the ten largest clones. The trial excluded patients who had a history of autoimmune disease or who were on systemic immunosuppression. In every dose cohort, peripheral blood was drawn for TCR sequencing at baseline, cycle 4 day 1, and cycle 7 day 1. The samples were taken from a phase I, first-in-human, multicenter, open-label dose-escalation trial of ivuxolimab. Adults with locally advanced or metastatic head and neck squamous cell, hepatocellular, melanoma or renal cell carcinoma were enrolled in the trial. Before TCR sequencing, CD4+ T cells and CD8+ T cells from peripheral blood were sorted into separate populations.

Reading from cysteine to phenylalanine, the CDR3 counts 16 amino acids. Just the 48-base CDR3 DNA is kept, in frame starting at base 1. The junction shows trimming of 0 bases on V and 4 bases on J, plus 16 bases between the germline ends. CDR1 and CDR2 were assigned from the germline V gene as SGDLS and YYNGEE. Study-wide findings and limitations: The antigen specificity of the peripheral T cells that underwent clonal expansion was not determined. At doses of 0.1 to 3.0 mg/kg, clonal expansion of both CD4+ and CD8+ T cells in blood was seen between baseline and week 6. Low levels of normalized T-cell clonal expansion were also seen in some patients who did not respond. After ivuxolimab, expanded clones were on average more numerous among CD8+ T cells than among CD4+ T cells. In the 0.1-3.0 mg/kg groups, partial responders had among the lowest normalized peripheral clonal expansion, particularly in CD8+ T cells.

The TCR comes from an adult with an advanced solid tumor such as melanoma, head and neck, liver or kidney cancer. Rearrangement joined TRBV9 to TRBJ1-2, with the D segment identity uncertain. The sample was CD4+ or CD8+ T cells sorted from blood, taken in a trial of the OX40 agonist ivuxolimab. Read as DNA, the sequence is TGTGCCAGCAGCGTAGGCCCCTCCTCAGATCTCTATGGCTACACCTTC. It translates to CASSVGPSSDLYGYTF.